A single sample gave rise to the 6 T cell receptor beta chains below, sequenced in a study of OX40 agonist ivuxolimab in advanced cancers. The repertoire was sequenced with immunoSEQ multiplex PCR; TCRdb's copy has only in-frame clones and lacks some. This sample has about 64,000 clones, with approximately 80% found just once. The source material was CD4+ or CD8+ T cells sorted from blood, sampled in a trial of the OX40 agonist ivuxolimab. The receptors shown here come from an adult with an advanced solid tumor such as melanoma, head and neck, liver or kidney cancer.

This chain uses TRBV6-1 with TRBJ1-5; D uncertain. Germline V gene lookup returns CDR1 MNHNS and CDR2 SASEGT. The V end was cut by 5 bases, the J end by 1 base, with 9 bases between. The CDR3 totals 14 residues. The CDR3 DNA follows: TGTGCCAGCAGTATGCACGGGAGCAATCAGCCCCAGCATTTT. Translating gives CASSMHGSNQPQHF.

The rearrangement joins TRBV5-1 to TRBJ2-1, with D possibly being TRBD1 (7 bases). The germline CDR1 and CDR2 sequences are SGHRS and YFSETQ. This CDR3 comprises 15 residues. The V gene lost 0 bases and the J gene lost 4 bases, with 11 bases spanning the gap. CDR3 region: CASSLEAGGYNEQFF. CDR3 DNA sequence: TGCGCCAGCAGCTTGGAGGCAGGGGGGTACAATGAGCAGTTCTTC. Combining the CDR3 with reference TRBV5-1 and TRBJ2-1 gives the whole variable domain KAGVTQTPRYLIKTRGQQVTLSCSPISGHRSVSWYQQTPGQGLQFLFEYFSETQRNKGNFPGRFSGRQFSNSRSEMNVSTLELGDSALYLCASSLEAGGYNEQFFGPGTRLTVL.

This CDR3 is CASSSASGRASYEQYF. CDR3 in DNA: TGCGCCAGCAGCTCTGCTAGCGGGAGGGCCAGTTACGAGCAGTACTTC. The chain links TRBV5-1 to TRBJ2-7, with TRBD2 identical over 12 bases. The CDR3 length is 16 residues. The junction had 8 bases not matched to a gene; V was cut back by 3 bases and J by 4 bases. Germline V gives CDR1 SGHRS, CDR2 YFSETQ.

About this clone: The same CDR3 can be traced to other DNA sequences in this sample. In nucleotides, the CDR3 is TGTGCCAGCTCACCCGGACAGAACTACGAGCAGTACTTC. Protein sequence: CASSPGQNYEQYF. V is TRBV18 and J is TRBJ2-7, with D perhaps TRBD1 (6 bases). This CDR3 is 13 amino acids long. CDR1 KGHSH and CDR2 LQKENI come from the germline V gene. V lost 3 bases, J lost 3 bases, and 9 bases lay in between.

The J gene is TRBJ2-3, the V gene TRBV15, with TRBD1 matching 8 bases. The CDR3 loop spans 16 amino acids. Per the germline V gene, CDR1 is LNHNV and CDR2 is YYDKDF (reference sequence). The V gene end was trimmed by 0 bases and the J gene end by 1 base; junction bases not matched to a gene: 3. This CDR3 reads CATSRDPGQGTDTQYF. In DNA form, the CDR3 reads TGTGCCACCAGCAGAGATCCGGGACAGGGCACAGATACGCAGTATTTT. Full variable domain (outside the CDR3, taken from reference TRBV15 and TRBJ2-3): DAMVIQNPRYQVTQFGKPVTLSCSQTLNHNVMYWYQQKSSQAPKLLFHYYDKDFNNEADTPDNFQSRRPNTSFCFLDIRSPGLGDTAMYLCATSRDPGQGTDTQYFGPGTRLTVL.

This clone was seen more than once but under ten times. The genes are TRBV4-2 and TRBJ2-5; no clear D. CDR3 size: 15 residues. Trimming took 0 bases from V and 4 from J, leaving 12 bases between them. Germline V gives CDR1 LGHNA, CDR2 YNFKEQ. The CDR3 coding sequence is TGTGCCAGCAGCCAAGATCTTACAGAAGGAGAGACCCAGTACTTC. Translated: CASSQDLTEGETQYF.